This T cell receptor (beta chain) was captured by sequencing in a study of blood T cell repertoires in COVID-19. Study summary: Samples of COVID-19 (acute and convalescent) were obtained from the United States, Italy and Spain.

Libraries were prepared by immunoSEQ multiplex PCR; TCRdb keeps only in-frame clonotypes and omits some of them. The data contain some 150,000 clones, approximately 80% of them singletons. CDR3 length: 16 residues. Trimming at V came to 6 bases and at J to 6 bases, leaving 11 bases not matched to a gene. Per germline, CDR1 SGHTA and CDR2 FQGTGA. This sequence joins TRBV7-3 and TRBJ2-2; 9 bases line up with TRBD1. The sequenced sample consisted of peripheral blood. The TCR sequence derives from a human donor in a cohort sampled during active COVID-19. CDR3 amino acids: CASRLGTGTVSGELFF. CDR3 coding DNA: TGTGCCAGCAGGTTAGGGACAGGGACCGTGTCCGGGGAGCTGTTTTTT. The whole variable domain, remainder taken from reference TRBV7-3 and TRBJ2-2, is GAGVSQTPSNKVTEKGKYVELRCDPISGHTALYWYRQSLGQGPEFLIYFQGTGAADDSGLPNDRFFAVRPEGSVSTLKIQRTERGDSAVYLCASRLGTGTVSGELFFGEGSRLTVL.